This T cell receptor (beta chain) originates from a study of T-cell memory formation after mild COVID-19. Study results and limitations: That cross-reactive memory joined was suggested by some responding clones appearing in pre-infection memory. Clones that got smaller from day 15 to 85 had even CD4/CD8, while clones growing later tipped toward CD4+.

This clonotype was seen more than once but under ten times. The antigen remains unidentified. J was trimmed by 6 bases and V by 4 bases; bases with no gene match: 8. The CDR3 spans 16 residues. Germline V gene sequence: CDR1 SGHDT, CDR2 YYEEEE. TCRdb re-analysed the 5' RACE reads in MiXCR, keeping a single row per CDR3 protein. The sample has fewer than 650,000 distinct CDR3 sequences, about 20% seen once. This sequence joins TRBV5-6 and TRBJ2-7; 15 bases map to TRBD2. The sample comprised PBMCs or a T cell subset sorted from them (not recorded which). The sequence came from an adult woman who had mild COVID-19 (a few samples of this study predate the infection). Cell type and time point are not known. This CDR3 is CASSQGLAGGLVEQYF. As DNA, the CDR3 is TGTGCCAGCAGCCAGGGACTAGCGGGGGGTCTCGTCGAGCAGTACTTC.